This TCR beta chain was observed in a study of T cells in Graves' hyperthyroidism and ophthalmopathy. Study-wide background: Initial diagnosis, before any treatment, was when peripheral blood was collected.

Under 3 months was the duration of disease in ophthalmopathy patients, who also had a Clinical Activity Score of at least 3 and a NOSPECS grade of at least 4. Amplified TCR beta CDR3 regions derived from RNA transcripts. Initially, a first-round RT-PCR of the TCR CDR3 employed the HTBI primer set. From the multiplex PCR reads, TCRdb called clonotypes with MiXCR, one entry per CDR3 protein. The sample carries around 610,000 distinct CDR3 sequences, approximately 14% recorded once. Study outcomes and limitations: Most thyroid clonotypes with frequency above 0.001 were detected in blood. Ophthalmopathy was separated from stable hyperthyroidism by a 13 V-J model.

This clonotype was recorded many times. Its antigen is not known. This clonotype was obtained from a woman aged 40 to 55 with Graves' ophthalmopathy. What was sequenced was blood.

The DNA for the CDR3 is TGCAGTGCCACGGGGTGGTCGAACACTGAAGCTTTCTTT. This translates into CSATGWSNTEAFF. V usage is TRBV20-1 and J usage is TRBJ1-1; no clear D gene. The V and J ends lost 6 bases and 1 base respectively, with 12 bases between them. The CDR3 consists of 13 residues. The germline gives CDR1 DFQATT, CDR2 SNEGSKA (reference sequence).